This T cell receptor beta chain is drawn from a study of cytomegalovirus exposure and HLA in healthy donors (dated by TCRdb to the late 2010s). Study-level background: According to an earlier analysis of several hundred of the donors, some 170 million T cells yielded 120 million or so unique TCR beta sequences and around 280 Gb of sequence data. An early release that covered roughly 600 HLA-typed donors contained approximately 300 gigabases of sequencing data and 75 million to 100 million unique TCR sequences. The genetic ancestry cluster associated with self-reported Caucasian donors included over 65% of the 300 to 450 genotyped donors. The study aimed to test whether signatures of past pathogen exposure could be identified by cataloging public T cell receptors. Using immunosequencing, the study profiled T cell repertoires from 550 to 750 subjects and related those repertoires to cytomegalovirus serostatus. Besides the first cohort of 666 subjects, a separate validation cohort made up of 120 or so different subjects was used. The study combined high-throughput TCR immunosequencing, statistical association of individual TCRs with disease status, and machine learning to predict cytomegalovirus infection status. A later analysis re-analyzed previously published TCR beta repertoires from hundreds of donors and added high-resolution HLA genotyping to study TCR occurrence patterns. Rather than using new phenotypic data, the later analysis identified candidate immune exposures from TCR beta sequences and from how often those sequences occurred across donors. To decide whether each TCR beta V gene segment behaved as functional or pseudogenic, an earlier analysis of 587 of the donors relied on high-throughput TCR beta sequencing. Donor age, sex, ethnicity and CMV serostatus were compiled alongside the repertoire data. A later genetic analysis took genome-wide SNP genotypes for about three fifths of the 666 donors and used that subset as a discovery cohort. Every repertoire in the discovery cohort had been generated on one and the same sequencing platform. Both class I and class II loci were covered by HLA typing, at four-digit resolution. The number of donors typed differed by locus, with about 629-630 for A, B, C, DRB1 and DQB1, around 500 for DQA1, approximately 580 for DPA1, and around 430 for DPB1. Because of strong linkage in the cohort, four or five DR-DQ haplotypes were treated as single units for association and clustering. Among around 400 genotyped donors of the cohort, an average of about 240,000 unique TCR beta nucleotide sequences were sequenced per donor, around 18% of them non-productive.

The library was generated by the immunoSEQ multiplex PCR assay. For the multiplex PCR, a mixture combining 60 forward primers for TCR Vbeta segments and 13 reverse primers for TCR Jbeta segments was used. The CDR3 region of rearranged TCR beta genes was amplified from genomic DNA with a multiplex PCR assay. Amplified TCR beta libraries were sequenced as 87-base-pair reads on the Illumina HiSeq System. Per the source publication's procedure: In a later analysis, tens of millions of unique TCR beta chains were counted across the 500 to 850 repertoires, and approximately 11 million of these chains were shared by at least two donors. Raw reads were error-corrected and collapsed into unique sequences by a nearest-neighbor algorithm in which closely related sequences were merged to remove PCR and sequencing errors. To assign V, D and J gene segments, CDR3 sequences were aligned to IMGT reference sequences. For a sequence to be retained, a match of at least six nucleotides to both a V gene segment and a J gene segment was required. A rearrangement was called productive if the CDR3 had no stop codons and remained in frame with V and J, and every other rearrangement was called non-productive. CDR3 was defined by IMGT convention, running from the second conserved V-encoded cysteine to the conserved J-encoded phenylalanine. The earlier analysis of 587 of the donors excluded sequences that lacked an unambiguous match to a single V gene segment. In an earlier analysis of approximately 610 of the donors, V segments were called functional above 56.7% productive rearrangements and were called segregating when the between-donor standard deviation exceeded 5%. A statistical classification framework was developed to diagnose cytomegalovirus status using the catalog of TCR beta chain sequences. V and J gene assignment, in a later analysis, came from comparing TCR nucleotide sequences with IMGT/GENE-DB human TR gene sequences. In a later analysis, CDR3 sequences and most-parsimonious VDJ recombination scenarios were assigned using the TCRdist pipeline. In a later analysis, each TCR beta chain was defined by its CDR3 amino acid sequence together with its V-gene family, and reads lacking a unique V-gene family were excluded. A later analysis removed 550 to 700 highly shared, low-generation-probability nucleotide sequences to deal with suspected cross-contamination and a sequencing artifact. In a later analysis, a clonal expansion index was calculated for each public chain from normalized within-repertoire ranks of inferred template counts. In a later analysis, generation probabilities were computed using a VDJ recombination model fitted to out-of-frame rearrangements, and the results were checked against IGoR. In a later analysis, TCR-TCR, TCR-HLA and TCR-CMV co-occurrence was scored with hypergeometric tests, and a repertoire-size bias correction was applied to TCR pairs. In a later analysis, false discovery rates were estimated by permuting HLA or CMV assignments 20 times. A later analysis grouped co-occurring TCRs with DBSCAN, adding TCRdist sequence similarity when clustering within HLA-allele-positive subsets. Repertoires with fewer than 30,000 or more than 120,000 public chains, plus five repertoires with anomalous nucleotide sharing, were excluded from co-occurrence clustering. Imported from immuneACCESS, the table was reduced by TCRdb to in-frame sequences with V and J called. These copies leave out some clones; in studies compared against another copy, an unresolved V gene accounts for under half, and the cause of the remainder is not known. The V and J calls and clone size are taken from that table; D and trimming were inferred from the DNA. This sample lists 150,000 to 200,000 clones; around 78% were detected once. The ten largest clones capture 6.5% to 9% of the sample.

Notes on this clone: What this receptor recognizes is not known. No base-level quality is on record; no much larger clone is a single base apart.

V drops 0 bases and J drops 6 bases, leaving 13 bases in between. CDR1 and CDR2 (GTSNPN, SVGIG) derive from the germline V gene (reference sequence). The CDR3 spans 14 residues, from the cysteine through the phenylalanine. Solely the CDR3 DNA is kept, with 42 bases framed from the first base. Here is what the overall study found, with its caveats: Most TCR sequences were seen in very few donors, while some public TCRs were found in many individuals. A later analysis reported that several top co-occurrence clusters appeared linked to parvovirus B19, influenza, CMV and Epstein-Barr virus. Because HLA typing was missing for some donors at each locus, association tests included only the typed subset. Assigning TCR associations to individual alleles was difficult when HLA alleles, especially DR and DQ, strongly co-occurred. The classifier was reported to diagnose cytomegalovirus status with high specificity and sensitivity in both the original cohort and the validation cohort. Because the 87-base-pair reads could not distinguish some IMGT-functional V segments, including TRBV6-2 and TRBV6-3, those segments were excluded. At a false discovery rate of 0.05, a later analysis linked some 18,000 TCR beta sequences to specific HLA alleles. Presence/absence analyses assumed roughly uniform sequencing depth across donors, an assumption that may not hold. Because counts were too low, 15 to 20 rarely observed V segments, including chromosome 9 orphons, were left out of the earlier analysis of 587 of the donors. In a later analysis, most CMV-associated TCR beta chains were found to appear HLA-restricted, with HLA associations seemingly driven largely by CMV exposure. In a later analysis, TCR association rates were found to vary across HLA loci, with the most associated TCRs seen for DRB1 alleles and the fewest for HLA-C alleles. In a later analysis, HLA-associated TCR beta chains showed more clonal expansion and lower generation probabilities than non-associated chains that were equally common. According to a later genetic analysis, donors in an Asian-associated ancestry cluster had fewer N-insertions in productive TCRs than the approximately 610-donor mean. The authors suggested that the approach could potentially be extended to other disease states and immunological phenotypes. Linkage disequilibrium might explain the correlated functional status among segregating V segments, but an unknown experimental factor could not be ruled out. A further reported finding was that TCR beta sequences accurately predicted the HLA-A and HLA-B alleles for most subjects in the first cohort. Three of the identified cytomegalovirus-associated TCR beta chains were confirmed in vitro to be specific for cytomegalovirus antigens. CMV serostatus was the only immune exposure information available for the cohort. Broadly in line with IMGT annotations, most TCR beta V segments showed up in productive rearrangements about 87% or about 30% of the time in an earlier analysis of a few hundred of the donors. In this cohort, only TCR beta chains were sequenced, and detectable features were limited by the absence of alpha or paired-chain data. V-gene and J-gene trimming of TCR beta chains was associated with a missense DCLRE1C variant in a later genetic analysis, and the association was replicated in an independent cohort. A group of highly shared sequence variants was considered likely to be a technical artifact of the sequencing pipeline. A total of 150 or so TCR beta chains were listed by the study as associated with cytomegalovirus.

The cohort consisted of 670 or so healthy bone marrow donors. Cohort members were all nominally healthy when sampled, although unrecorded immune exposures were likely present. The donor was CMV seropositive and was included in the group of 250 to 350 seropositive cohort members. A peripheral blood sample was collected from each donor, and TCR beta sequencing was performed on peripheral blood mononuclear cells. Genomic DNA extraction from the blood cell samples was performed with the Qiagen DNeasy Blood Extraction Kit. The chain was built from TRBV30 and TRBJ2-3, with TRBD2 perhaps the D gene, on 6 matching bases. The specimen sequenced was PBMCs. This receptor was taken from a woman between 35 and 50 years old in good health and CMV-seropositive. The CDR3 corresponds to CAWSVSRGGDTQYF. The base sequence is TGTGCCTGGAGTGTTTCGCGGGGCGGCGATACGCAGTATTTT.